This T cell receptor (beta chain) was profiled in a study of T cell clonotyping in hematopoietic cell transplantation. Study-level background: Samples: about 28 days before transplant, then days 30, 100 and 180 after. Whole-study results and caveats: Few recipient clonotypes overlapped donors; over 97% were de novo at given depth. Cells were unsorted, so CD4 and CD8 contributions were not separated.

Produced via immunoSEQ multiplex PCR; TCRdb's table is partial and in-frame only. The data hold roughly 13,000 clones, with 62% observed a single time. Notes on this clone: Its antigen is not identified.

This CDR3 contains 15 residues. CDR1 is SGHNT and CDR2 is YENEEA in the germline V gene. V shed 5 bases and J 2 bases; nucleotides not matched to a gene: 5. The TCR was taken from a human donor who either received an allogeneic hematopoietic cell transplant for a myeloid malignancy or was a related donor (not recorded which). Some clones in this sample may be carry-over from other donors' samples. Sequencing was performed on PBMCs. The chain links TRBV11-3 to TRBJ2-3; 9 bases are a match to TRBD2. The CDR3 DNA reads TGTGCCAGCAGCAAGCGGGAGGACTACACAGATACGCAGTATTTT. Translating it yields CASSKREDYTDTQYF.